This is a list of T cell receptor beta chains from one sample in a study of T cell responses to AZD1222 COVID-19 vaccine. Sequencing used immunoSEQ multiplex PCR; TCRdb keeps in-frame clones, though not all of them. The table lists fewer than 120,000 clones, approximately 90% of them singletons. The starting material was peripheral blood, obtained on day 0 of AZD1222 vaccination. These receptors all stem from an adult in good health. Both conserved end residues are part of each CDR3. D genes are given only for firm matches. Not all rows give a size; the values are once, few, many and, for expanded clones, a class.

abundance | j_gene | v_gene | d_gene | CDR3nt | CDR3aa
- | TRBJ1-3 | TRBV6-2/TRBV6-3 | - | TGTGCCAGCAGCCTCACAGACAGATCCTCTGGAAACACCATATATTTT | CASSLTDRSSGNTIYF
- | TRBJ1-1 | TRBV7-2 | - | TGTGCCAGCAGCTTAGAGTCAGGGTCGGACACTGAAGCTTTCTTT | CASSLESGSDTEAFF
- | TRBJ1-1 | TRBV10-1 | - | TGCGCCAGCAGTGAGATGAGAGGGAACACTGAAGCTTTCTTT | CASSEMRGNTEAFF
- | TRBJ2-7 | TRBV5-1 | TRBD2 | TGCGCCAGCAGCTTGGGCCTTAGCGGGGGGTCCTACGAGCAGTACTTC | CASSLGLSGGSYEQYF
- | TRBJ2-7 | TRBV7-9 | TRBD2 | TGTGCCAGCAGAGCGGGAGGGTCCTCCTACGAGCAGTACTTC | CASRAGGSSYEQYF
- | TRBJ2-5 | TRBV2 | TRBD2 | TGTGCCAGCAGTGACAGGGAGGGGACCCAGTACTTC | CASSDREGTQYF
- | TRBJ2-7 | TRBV5-5 | - | TGTGCCAGCAGTCCACAGGGTGGAGACGTCTACGAGCAGTACTTC | CASSPQGGDVYEQYF
- | TRBJ2-5 | TRBV27 | TRBD1 | TGTGCCGGCAGGCCGATGGACAGGGTCGGAGAGACCCAGTACTTC | CAGRPMDRVGETQYF
once | TRBJ2-6 | TRBV19 | - | TGTGCCAGTAGTTTGGACGGTCGCTCTGGGGCCAACGTCCTGACTTTC | CASSLDGRSGANVLTF
- | TRBJ2-1 | TRBV10-2 | TRBD1 | TGCGCCAGCTGGACAGGGGAGGACTACAATGAGCAGTTCTTC | CASWTGEDYNEQFF
- | TRBJ2-1 | TRBV11-2 | - | TGTGCCAGCAGCCCTTCCGTCAACGGCCGCTACAATGAGCAGTTCTTC | CASSPSVNGRYNEQFF
few | TRBJ1-2 | TRBV6-6 | - | TGTGCCAGCAGTTACACCGCGGAGTATGGCTACACCTTC | CASSYTAEYGYTF
- | TRBJ1-2 | TRBV10-1 | TRBD1 | TGCGCCAGCAGTGAAGACAGGGCTCCTAACTATGGCTACACCTTC | CASSEDRAPNYGYTF
- | TRBJ2-7 | TRBV5-1 | TRBD1 | TGCGCCAGCAGCTTGGGGACAGGGGTAGACGAGCAGTACTTC | CASSLGTGVDEQYF
- | TRBJ2-2 | TRBV7-6 | - | TGTGCCAGCAGCTTAGGCGCAGGGATTAACACCGGGGAGCTGTTTTTT | CASSLGAGINTGELFF
- | TRBJ2-7 | TRBV6-5 | - | TGTGCCAGCATGGCTAGCAGATACATGGGCGAGCAGTACTTC | CASMASRYMGEQYF
- | TRBJ1-4 | TRBV7-2 | - | TGTGCCAGCAGCTTAGCGCGACAGGCTAATGAAAAACTGTTTTTT | CASSLARQANEKLFF
- | TRBJ2-1 | TRBV6-1 | - | TGTGCCAGCAGTGATTCGCGGGCCTACAATGAGCAGTTCTTC | CASSDSRAYNEQFF
once | TRBJ1-5 | TRBV12-3/TRBV12-4 | - | TGTGCCAGCAGTTCGCCAAATCAGCCCCAGCATTTT | CASSSPNQPQHF
- | TRBJ1-1 | TRBV27 | - | TGTGCCAGCAGTGTGACACTCCGGGAAGTGAACACTGAAGCTTTCTTT | CASSVTLREVNTEAFF
- | TRBJ2-3 | TRBV20-1 | - | TGCAGTGCTGGTGGGTTGGAAAGGGCATTCGATACGCAGTATTTT | CSAGGLERAFDTQYF
- | TRBJ1-4 | TRBV13 | - | TGTGCCAGCAGCTCGGGACGAGGGGCGGGGAATGAAAAACTGTTTTTT | CASSSGRGAGNEKLFF
- | TRBJ1-1 | TRBV30 | TRBD1 | TGTGCCTGGAAGGGACAGCCGAACACTGAAGCTTTCTTT | CAWKGQPNTEAFF
- | TRBJ2-7 | TRBV7-2 | - | TGTGCCAGCAGCCGGCGGTACGAGCAGTACTTC | CASSRRYEQYF
- | TRBJ2-3 | TRBV20-1 | - | TGCAGTGCTGGGGGGGATACGCAGTATTTT | CSAGGDTQYF
- | TRBJ2-3 | TRBV5-4 | - | TGTGCCAGCAGCTGGAGGGACCGCCGGGATACGCAGTATTTT | CASSWRDRRDTQYF
- | TRBJ2-2 | TRBV14 | TRBD2 | TGTGCCAGCAGCCAAGCTCTGGAGCGGGGGGGGACCGGGGAGCTGTTTTTT | CASSQALERGGTGELFF
- | TRBJ2-7 | TRBV7-9 | TRBD1 | TGTGCCAGCAGCCAGGACAGGGGGCAGTTTTCAGGAACTTACGAGCAGTACTTC | CASSQDRGQFSGTYEQYF
- | TRBJ1-6 | TRBV18 | - | TGTGCCAGCTCACCAGGGGTCCCAATATTTTCACCCCTCCACTTT | CASSPGVPIFSPLHF
- | TRBJ2-1 | TRBV7-8 | TRBD1 | TGTGCCAGCACCAGACAGGGCTTCTACAATGAGCAGTTCTTC | CASTRQGFYNEQFF
- | TRBJ2-7 | TRBV6-5 | - | TGTGCCAGCATTGGGAGGGGGTTCTACGAGCAGTACTTC | CASIGRGFYEQYF
- | TRBJ1-2 | TRBV4-1 | - | TGCGCCAGCAGCCAAGATAACGGGGAAAGGCTGGCGCGCTATGGCTACACCTTC | CASSQDNGERLARYGYTF
- | TRBJ1-1 | TRBV18 | - | TGTGCCAGCTCGCCTGACAGGCGCAACACTGAAGCTTTCTTT | CASSPDRRNTEAFF
- | TRBJ1-3 | TRBV19 | - | TGTGCCAGTAGTAAATCTCCCGCGCGGGGTCTCTTCTCTGGAAACACCATATATTTT | CASSKSPARGLFSGNTIYF
- | TRBJ2-5 | TRBV19 | TRBD1 | TGTGCCAGTAGGGGGACAGGGTCGGAGACCCAGTACTTC | CASRGTGSETQYF
- | TRBJ2-1 | TRBV19 | TRBD1 | TGTGCCAGTTCACAGGGGGCTTCCTACAATGAGCAGTTCTTC | CASSQGASYNEQFF
once | TRBJ2-3 | TRBV4-2 | - | TGTGCCAGCAGCCGTACCGGGACTTCAAGCACAGATACGCAGTATTTT | CASSRTGTSSTDTQYF
- | TRBJ2-5 | TRBV5-1 | - | TGCGCCAGCACGAACCAAGAGACCCAGTACTTC | CASTNQETQYF
- | TRBJ2-5 | TRBV5-1 | TRBD2 | TGCGCCAGCAGTCGGGTCCTAGCGGTTCAAGAGACCCAGTACTTC | CASSRVLAVQETQYF
- | TRBJ1-1 | TRBV6-5 | - | TGTGCCACCTTGGCCACCGGGCTGGGGACTGAAGCTTTCTTT | CATLATGLGTEAFF
- | TRBJ2-7 | TRBV2 | - | TGTGCCAGCAGCCAGGGTTTCAGCTACGAGCAGTACTTC | CASSQGFSYEQYF
few | TRBJ1-2 | TRBV28 | - | TGTGCCAGCAGTGAGGAAGGAGTCGGTTATGGCTACACCTTC | CASSEEGVGYGYTF
- | TRBJ1-1 | TRBV5-6 | - | TGTGCCAGCAACCCGCGGGGGGCGGTGAACACTGAAGCTTTCTTT | CASNPRGAVNTEAFF
- | TRBJ2-7 | TRBV19 | - | TGTGCCAGTAGTATCTACGGAGGCGAGCAGTACTTC | CASSIYGGEQYF
- | TRBJ2-7 | TRBV6-5 | - | TGTGCCAGCAGCGTCAGGGGTGCGGGCGAGCAGTACTTC | CASSVRGAGEQYF
- | TRBJ2-7 | TRBV5-6 | - | TGTGCCAGCAGCTGGTCGGGCTCCTACGAGCAGTACTTC | CASSWSGSYEQYF
- | TRBJ2-7 | TRBV15 | - | TGTGCCACCAGCAGAGACGGGGCCTCCTACGAGCAGTACTTC | CATSRDGASYEQYF
- | TRBJ1-2 | TRBV7-9 | - | TGTGCCAGCAGCGCGGACCCCCCCCGAGGCTACACCTTC | CASSADPPRGYTF